These T cell receptor beta chains were read from a single sample in a study of immune evolution from preneoplasia to lung adenocarcinoma. Measured with immunoSEQ multiplex PCR; TCRdb has only the in-frame clones, and not every one. The repertoire holds 5,500 to 6,500 clones, about 80% seen once, with about 5.7% in the top ten. Specimen: FFPE minimally invasive lung adenocarcinoma tissue. The source is a person aged 50-75 years with lung adenocarcinoma. CDR3s include the opening cysteine and the closing phenylalanine or tryptophan. The D gene is left open where the match is weak. Only some rows state a clone size, as once, few, many or a class for expanded clones.

J gene | clone size | V gene | D gene | CDR3 protein | CDR3 DNA
TRBJ2-3 | NA | TRBV6-1 | TRBD2 | CASNRDYSTDTQYF | TGTGCCTCCAACCGGGACTACAGCACAGATACGCAGTATTTT
TRBJ2-3 | NA | TRBV10-1 | TRBD2 | CASTGLAGGAATDTQYF | TGCGCCAGCACCGGACTAGCGGGGGGGGCCGCCACAGATACGCAGTATTTT
TRBJ1-6 | NA | TRBV4-1 | NA | CASSPAGPKNSPLHF | TGTGCCAGCAGCCCCGCGGGGCCCAAAAATTCACCCCTCCACTTT
TRBJ2-2 | NA | TRBV14 | TRBD1 | CASSRRTGSGELFF | TGTGCCAGCAGCCGCAGGACAGGGAGCGGGGAGCTGTTTTTT
TRBJ2-7 | NA | TRBV5-1 | NA | CASSLISGLGEQYF | TGCGCCAGCAGCTTGATTAGCGGTCTCGGCGAGCAGTACTTC
TRBJ2-1 | once | TRBV5-4 | NA | CASSPIVGAGDEQFF | TGTGCCAGCAGCCCTATTGTAGGGGCCGGCGATGAGCAGTTCTTC
TRBJ2-3 | NA | TRBV7-9 | NA | CASSPYADTQYF | TGTGCCAGCAGCCCATACGCGGATACGCAGTATTTT
TRBJ1-2 | NA | TRBV6-4 | NA | CASSDSMGSGYTF | TGTGCCAGCAGTGACTCGATGGGGAGTGGCTACACCTTC
TRBJ2-7 | NA | TRBV7-9 | NA | CASSFGQDLITYEQYF | TGTGCCAGCAGCTTCGGCCAGGACCTCATTACCTACGAGCAGTACTTC
TRBJ2-7 | NA | TRBV7-9 | NA | CASSLDYEQYF | TGTGCCAGCAGCTTAGACTACGAGCAGTACTTC
TRBJ2-7 | NA | TRBV10-1 | NA | CASRLRWGESYEQYF | TGCGCCAGCAGGCTCCGGTGGGGGGAATCCTACGAGCAGTACTTC
TRBJ2-3 | NA | TRBV7-2 | TRBD2 | CASSLVGLARDTQYF | TGTGCCAGCAGCTTAGTGGGACTAGCCCGAGATACGCAGTATTTT
TRBJ2-4 | NA | TRBV19 | TRBD2 | CASSNLGLAANIQYF | TGTGCCAGTAGTAATCTGGGTCTAGCGGCAAACATTCAGTACTTC
TRBJ1-5 | NA | TRBV7-2 | TRBD1 | CASSPGTGVHQPQHF | TGTGCCAGCAGCCCCGGGACAGGAGTTCATCAGCCCCAGCATTTT
TRBJ2-1 | NA | TRBV7-8 | NA | CASSLGYNEQFF | TGTGCCAGCAGCTTAGGTTATAATGAGCAGTTCTTC
TRBJ1-1 | NA | TRBV25-1 | NA | CASSAGTYTEAFF | TGTGCCAGCAGTGCCGGGACATACACTGAAGCTTTCTTT
TRBJ2-2 | NA | TRBV28 | TRBD2 | CASSIGTSGTLTGELFF | TGTGCCAGCAGTATCGGGACTAGCGGGACCCTCACCGGGGAGCTGTTTTTT
TRBJ2-2 | NA | TRBV7-9 | TRBD2 | CASSLVGLVTGELFF | TGTGCCAGCAGCTTAGTGGGACTAGTCACCGGGGAGCTGTTTTTT
TRBJ2-1 | NA | TRBV15 | NA | CATSRKGSPSMGNEQFF | TGTGCCACCAGCAGGAAAGGGTCCCCTTCTATGGGCAATGAGCAGTTCTTC
TRBJ2-3 | NA | TRBV5-1 | TRBD2 | CASSPTLAGGTDTQYF | TGCGCCAGCAGCCCGACGCTAGCGGGGGGTACAGATACGCAGTATTTT
TRBJ1-4 | NA | TRBV7-9 | NA | CASSLDGTSGVAEKLFF | TGTGCCAGCAGCTTAGACGGGACAAGCGGGGTAGCCGAAAAACTGTTTTTT
TRBJ2-2 | NA | TRBV19 | TRBD1 | CASRVRQGNTGELFF | TGTGCCAGTAGGGTGAGACAGGGGAACACCGGGGAGCTGTTTTTT
TRBJ1-3 | once | TRBV4-1 | TRBD1 | CASSQGTGGNSGNTIYF | TGCGCCAGCAGCCAAGGAACAGGGGGTAACTCTGGAAACACCATATATTTT
TRBJ1-5 | NA | TRBV4-3 | NA | CASSQDRESNQPQHF | TGCGCCAGCAGCCAAGACCGGGAAAGCAATCAGCCCCAGCATTTT
TRBJ1-1 | NA | TRBV10-3 | NA | CAISEEGGDTEAFF | TGTGCCATCAGTGAGGAGGGAGGGGACACTGAAGCTTTCTTT
TRBJ1-5 | NA | TRBV2 | NA | CASSDAGGDSNQPQHF | TGTGCCAGCAGTGACGCAGGAGGAGATAGCAATCAGCCCCAGCATTTT
TRBJ2-2 | NA | TRBV4-1 | TRBD2 | CASSQDTSGGAVYTGELFF | TGCGCCAGCAGCCAAGATACTAGCGGGGGGGCGGTGTACACCGGGGAGCTGTTTTTT
TRBJ1-1 | NA | TRBV7-9 | TRBD1 | CASSLEMGTGGIPAFF | TGTGCCAGCAGCTTAGAAATGGGGACAGGGGGAATTCCAGCTTTCTTT
TRBJ2-1 | NA | TRBV5-8 | NA | CASKKDQGLYNEQFF | TGTGCCAGCAAAAAGGACCAAGGCCTATACAATGAGCAGTTCTTC
TRBJ2-7 | NA | TRBV5-1 | TRBD2 | CASSLGTSFVSDEQYF | TGCGCCAGCAGCTTGGGGACTAGCTTTGTGTCGGACGAGCAGTACTTC
TRBJ1-3 | NA | TRBV27 | NA | CASSSSSGNTIYF | TGTGCCAGCAGTTCGAGCTCTGGAAACACCATATATTTT